This entry lists 32 T cell receptor beta chains sequenced from one sample in a study of control samples from healthy donors and cancer patients. Sequencing used immunoSEQ multiplex PCR; TCRdb keeps in-frame clones, though not all of them. The sample lists about 93,000 clones; 88% were seen once. Sequenced: blood. These receptors originate from a woman aged 70 to 79 in good health.

This clone was observed once. The chain has TRBV5-1 and TRBJ1-1, with D possibly TRBD1 on 5 matching bases. From germline, CDR1 is SGHRS and CDR2 YFSETQ. Trimming cost V 3 bases and J 5 bases, with 14 bases left between them. This CDR3 is built from 14 residues. For the CDR3, the DNA is TGCGCCAGCAGCTCAGGGAAAGCTGAGACTGAAGCTTTCTTT. Protein sequence: CASSSGKAETEAFF.

This chain joins TRBV28 and TRBJ1-2; 8 nucleotides align to TRBD1. The germline CDR1 and CDR2 sequences are MDHEN and SYDVKM. The CDR3 is 13 residues long. V was clipped by 2 bases and J by 8 bases; unmatched bases: 4. CDR3 DNA: TGTGCCAGCAGTTTACGGACAGGGTACGGCTACACCTTC. Protein: CASSLRTGYGYTF.

This clone occurred once. The chain employs TRBV11-2 and TRBJ1-2; D may be TRBD1 (5 bases). There are 15 residues in the CDR3. The germline gives CDR1 SGHAT, CDR2 FQNNGV. The ends were cut back, 5 bases at V and 4 bases at J, with 17 bases in the middle. This CDR3 is CASSPPQGWVYGYTF. The CDR3, as DNA: TGTGCCAGCAGCCCACCCCAGGGTTGGGTCTATGGCTACACCTTC.

The V gene is TRBV7-3, the J gene TRBJ1-6, with D maybe TRBD1 (6 bases). V lost 2 bases, J lost 6 bases, and 8 bases lay in between. Germline CDR1 reads SGHTA; CDR2 reads FQGTGA. The CDR3 runs 14 residues. CDR3 DNA sequence: TGTGCCAGCAGCTTAGGGGGCAGTAATTCACCCCTCCACTTT. It yields the protein CASSLGGSNSPLHF.

This clone was detected only once. This CDR3 reads CASSGETGNTGELFF. The CDR3, as DNA: TGTGCCAGTAGTGGCGAAACAGGAAACACCGGGGAGCTGTTTTTT. V is TRBV19 and J is TRBJ2-2; TRBD1 might be the D (5 bases). With 5 bases removed from V and 2 bases from J, the gap between germline ends came to 12 bases. The length of the CDR3 is 15 residues. The germline V gene has CDR1 LNHDA and CDR2 SQIVND (reference sequence).

This rearrangement joins TRBV5-6 to TRBJ1-2; D perhaps matches TRBD1 (5 bases). V was trimmed by 4 bases and J by 5 bases, leaving 18 bases between them. The germline CDR1 and CDR2 sequences are SGHDT and YYEEEE. The CDR3 spans 15 residues. The CDR3 DNA is TGTGCCAGCAGCGACCGGCTGGGGCGGTTATATGGCTACACCTTC. This gives the protein CASSDRLGRLYGYTF.

In its sample, this clone was seen a few times. This chain links TRBV19 with TRBJ2-7, with unresolved D. V dropped 3 bases and J dropped 1 base, with 7 bases sitting between them. This CDR3 is 13 amino acids long. Germline V gene lookup returns CDR1 LNHDA and CDR2 SQIVND (reference sequence). The chain's CDR3 is CASSITFSYEQYF. The CDR3, as DNA: TGTGCCAGTAGTATTACATTTTCCTACGAGCAGTACTTC. The whole variable domain, remainder taken from reference TRBV19 and TRBJ2-7, is DGGITQSPKYLFRKEGQNVTLSCEQNLNHDAMYWYRQDPGQGLRLIYYSQIVNDFQKGDIAEGYSVSREKKESFPLTVTSAQKNPTAFYLCASSITFSYEQYFGPGTRLTVT.

The CDR3 region is CAIGDSYGYTF. The CDR3 DNA sequence: TGTGCAATTGGGGACAGCTATGGCTACACCTTC. The chain is built from TRBV19 and TRBJ1-2, with TRBD1 matching over 7 bases. Germline V gene data show CDR1 as LNHDA and CDR2 as SQIVND (reference sequence). The CDR3 consists of 11 residues.

The chain joins TRBV19 to TRBJ2-7, with D possibly TRBD1 on 6 matching bases. CDR3 size: 15 residues. Germline V gene lookup returns CDR1 LNHDA and CDR2 SQIVND (reference sequence). V lost 3 bases, J lost 0 bases, and 12 bases lay in between. The CDR3, as DNA: TGTGCCAGTAGTATGGGACATCTGAGCTCCTACGAGCAGTACTTC. Protein product: CASSMGHLSSYEQYF.

The gene calls are TRBV6-2 or TRBV6-3 and TRBJ1-1; D is perhaps TRBD1 (6 bases). The CDR3 has 14 residues. Germline V lookup: CDR1 MNHEY, CDR2 SVGEGT. Trimming removed 5 bases at V and 0 bases at J, with 10 bases between. The CDR3 sequence: CASSLTGLNTEAFF. As DNA, the CDR3 is TGTGCCAGCAGTCTCACAGGGCTGAACACTGAAGCTTTCTTT.

The rearrangement links TRBV27 to TRBJ2-5; tentatively, D is TRBD1 (6 bases). This CDR3 region has 17 residues. CDR1 MNHEY and CDR2 SMNVEV come from the germline V gene (reference sequence). Trimming took 3 bases from V and 7 from J, leaving 24 bases between them. In nucleotides, the CDR3 is TGTGCCAGCAGTTTGGGTTTACGAGGGGGATCCCCCAGGACCCAGTACTTC. This gives the protein CASSLGLRGGSPRTQYF.

This clone was seen many times. The chain recombines TRBV3-1 (or the pseudogene TRBV3-2) with TRBJ1-5, with a possible D match to TRBD1 (5 bases). Per germline, CDR1 LGHDT and CDR2 YNNKEL (reference sequence). This CDR3 has 19 amino acids. V was shortened by 0 bases and J by 0 bases, with 18 bases between the two germline ends. CDR3 region: CASSQEGGTSAYSNQPQHF. The CDR3 region has the DNA TGTGCCAGCAGCCAAGAGGGGGGAACTAGTGCTTATAGCAATCAGCCCCAGCATTTT.

The gene calls are TRBV5-8 and TRBJ2-4; weak D call: TRBD2 (7 bases). The CDR3 loop spans 14 amino acids. V was trimmed by 0 bases and J by 13 bases, leaving 17 bases between them. Germline V lookup: CDR1 SGHTS, CDR2 YDEGEE. The CDR3 DNA is TGTGCCAGCAGCTTGGCTTTGAGGGCGGGGGCACAGTACTTC. Translating it yields CASSLALRAGAQYF. The full variable domain, in which reference TRBV5-8 and TRBJ2-4 provide the parts outside the CDR3, is EAGVTQSPTHLIKTRGQQATLRCSPISGHTSVYWYQQALGLGLQFLLWYDEGEERNRGNFPPRFSGRQFPNYSSELNVNALELEDSALYLCASSLALRAGAQYFGAGTRLSVL.

J is TRBJ1-5 and V is TRBV5-4, with a weak D call TRBD1 (6 bases). V was trimmed by 4 bases and J by 0 bases, leaving 14 bases between them. This CDR3 is 16 amino acids long. CDR1 SGHNT and CDR2 YYREEE come from the germline V gene (reference sequence). Written as DNA, the CDR3 is TGTGCCAGCAGCCACGGGGGGGCTCGTAGCAATCAGCCCCAGCATTTT. Translation gives CASSHGGARSNQPQHF.

The chain carries TRBV11-2 and TRBJ2-3, with TRBD2 matching over 7 bases. Trimming cost V 4 bases and J 5 bases; bases outside gene matches: 12. Germline lookup yields CDR1 SGHAT and CDR2 FQNNGV. The CDR3 length is 16 residues. The CDR3 bases are TGTGCCAGCAGCTCCCAAAAGCGGGAACGGGGAGATACGCAGTATTTT. Translated: CASSSQKRERGDTQYF. Looking up the rest from reference TRBV11-2 and TRBJ2-3 gives the full variable domain: EAGVAQSPRYKIIEKRQSVAFWCNPISGHATLYWYQQILGQGPKLLIQFQNNGVVDDSQLPKDRFSAERLKGVDSTLKIQPAKLEDSAVYLCASSSQKRERGDTQYFGPGTRLTVL.

This clone has just a few counts. The chain combines TRBV5-4 with TRBJ1-1; TRBD1 might be the D (6 bases). Germline CDR1 SGHNT, CDR2 YYREEE (reference sequence). Trimming pared 0 bases from V and 0 bases from J, leaving 15 bases between. The CDR3 spans 17 residues. The CDR3 sequence is CASSLGGTLVMNTEAFF. The CDR3 DNA is TGTGCCAGCAGCTTGGGGGGGACACTAGTCATGAACACTGAAGCTTTCTTT.

The V and J genes are TRBV4-2 and TRBJ1-1; no firm D call. There are 14 residues in the CDR3. Germline V lookup: CDR1 LGHNA, CDR2 YNFKEQ. Trimming left V 0 bases short and J 1 base short, with 6 bases between. In DNA form, the CDR3 reads TGTGCCAGCAGCCAAGATAGCAGGAACACTGAAGCTTTCTTT. Its protein is CASSQDSRNTEAFF.

V gene TRBV30 combines with J gene TRBJ2-2; no firm D call. Germline lookup yields CDR1 GTSNPN and CDR2 SVGIG (reference sequence). This CDR3 region has 13 residues. The germline V and J ends were trimmed by 0 bases and 7 bases, with 9 bases remaining between them. The CDR3 DNA sequence: TGTGCCTGGAGTGTACGAGCGTTCGGGGAGCTGTTTTTT. Encoded protein: CAWSVRAFGELFF.

This chain links TRBV7-2 with TRBJ2-3; a weak D match, TRBD2 (5 bases). This CDR3 comprises 14 residues. V was cut by 3 bases and J by 5 bases, with 12 bases left in between. CDR1 and CDR2 from the germline V gene are SGHTA and FQGNSA. CDR3 in amino acids: CASSLSGSQDTQYF. The CDR3 DNA follows: TGTGCCAGCAGCTTGAGTGGGAGTCAAGATACGCAGTATTTT.

This clone was detected a few times. This chain links TRBV18 with TRBJ1-2, with TRBD1 identical over 11 bases. V trimming: 0 bases; J trimming: 6 bases; junction bases outside the gene matches: 3. CDR1 KGHSH and CDR2 LQKENI come from the germline V gene. CDR3 length equals 15 residues. CDR3 bases: TGTGCCAGCTCACCACCTATGGGACAGGGGGATGGCTACACCTTC. It codes for CASSPPMGQGDGYTF.

V usage is TRBV29-1 and J usage is TRBJ1-1; D uncertain. The CDR3 totals 12 residues. Germline CDR1 and CDR2: SQVTM and ANQGSEA. V gave up 6 bases and J gave up 5 bases, with 13 bases separating them. CDR3 sequence (DNA): TGCAGCGTGACACACGGTGCGACTGAAGCTTTCTTT. Translating gives CSVTHGATEAFF.

In this sample, this clone turned up many times. CDR3 in amino acids: CAWSAMGIQRDGYTF. Written as DNA, the CDR3 is TGTGCCTGGAGTGCAATGGGGATCCAAAGGGATGGCTACACCTTC. V usage is TRBV30 and J usage is TRBJ1-2; D uncertain. CDR3 size: 15 residues. V was pared by 1 base and J by 6 bases, with 18 bases between. Germline V CDR1 and CDR2: GTSNPN, SVGIG (reference sequence).

The chain uses TRBV28 and TRBJ2-3; TRBD1 matches 7 bases. Germline V gene lookup returns CDR1 MDHEN and CDR2 SYDVKM. This CDR3 has 15 residues. Germline trimming cut 4 bases from V and 0 bases from J; bases unmatched to any gene: 4. As DNA, the CDR3 is TGTGCCAGCAGTTCACAGGGGCCTAGCACAGATACGCAGTATTTT. Protein: CASSSQGPSTDTQYF. The whole variable domain, filled in from reference TRBV28 and TRBJ2-3, reads DVKVTQSSRYLVKRTGEKVFLECVQDMDHENMFWYRQDPGLGLRLIYFSYDVKMKEKGDIPEGYSVSREKKERFSLILESASTNQTSMYLCASSSQGPSTDTQYFGPGTRLTVL.

The chain uses TRBV19 and TRBJ1-2; a possible D gene is TRBD1 (6 bases). Germline V gene lookup returns CDR1 LNHDA and CDR2 SQIVND (reference sequence). V gave up 0 bases and J gave up 7 bases, with 9 bases separating them. The CDR3 has 13 amino acids. The CDR3 is CASSIEAGAGYTF. CDR3 bases: TGTGCCAGTAGTATAGAGGCGGGGGCTGGCTACACCTTC.

The genes are TRBV29-1 and TRBJ2-3; D might be TRBD1 (6 bases). This CDR3 region has 16 residues. The germline V and J ends were trimmed by 1 base and 5 bases, with 19 bases remaining between them. Germline values: CDR1 SQVTM, CDR2 ANQGSEA. This CDR3 is CSVEGQQGRERDTQYF. The CDR3 DNA is TGCAGCGTTGAAGGACAACAGGGAAGAGAAAGAGATACGCAGTATTTT.

The chain links TRBV7-9 to TRBJ1-2, with D perhaps matching TRBD1 (6 bases). The CDR3 runs to 12 residues. The germline CDR1 and CDR2 sequences are SEHNR and FQNEAQ (reference sequence). V dropped 5 bases and J dropped 6 bases, with 10 bases sitting between them. The CDR3 DNA sequence: TGTGCCAGCAGCGCCCGACAGGATGGCTACACCTTC. Its protein is CASSARQDGYTF. Together with reference TRBV7-9 and TRBJ1-2, the CDR3 gives the full variable domain: DTGVSQNPRHKITKRGQNVTFRCDPISEHNRLYWYRQTLGQGPEFLTYFQNEAQLEKSRLLSDRFSAERPKGSFSTLEIQRTEQGDSAMYLCASSARQDGYTFGSGTRLTVV.

V usage is TRBV3-1 (or the pseudogene TRBV3-2) and J usage is TRBJ2-7, with TRBD2 as a possible D gene (7 bases). Per germline, CDR1 LGHDT and CDR2 YNNKEL (reference sequence). The length of the CDR3 is 14 residues. Trimming took off 4 bases at V and 7 bases at J, with 17 bases between the two ends. CDR3 sequence reads: CASSPGAWGGEQYF. The CDR3 DNA reads as TGTGCCAGCAGCCCGGGGGCATGGGGGGGTGAGCAGTACTTC.

The chain carries TRBV2 and TRBJ1-6; no clear D gene. Germline V CDR1 and CDR2: SNHLY, FYNNEI. This CDR3 contains 16 residues. V lost 7 bases to trimming and J lost 0 bases, with 13 bases between them. The CDR3 DNA reads as TGTGCCAGCAACTCGGGTAGGAGCTCCTATAATTCACCCCTCCACTTT. It yields the protein CASNSGRSSYNSPLHF. Full variable domain (outside the CDR3, taken from reference TRBV2 and TRBJ1-6): EPEVTQTPSHQVTQMGQEVILRCVPISNHLYFYWYRQILGQKVEFLVSFYNNEISEKSEIFDDQFSVERPDGSNFTLKIRSTKLEDSAMYFCASNSGRSSYNSPLHFGNGTRLTVT.

The rearrangement links TRBV4-3 to TRBJ2-1, with D possibly being TRBD2 (5 bases). V lost 5 bases, J lost 5 bases, and 10 bases lay in between. Germline V gives CDR1 LGHNA, CDR2 YSLEER. The CDR3 contains 13 residues. The CDR3 coding sequence is TGCGCCAGCAGCTCCCGACTAAACAATGAGCAGTTCTTC. Its protein product is CASSSRLNNEQFF.

V usage is TRBV9 and J usage is TRBJ2-1; 7 nucleotides line up with TRBD2. Unmatched junction bases numbered 12, after V lost 3 bases and J lost 6 bases. Germline V gene data show CDR1 as SGDLS and CDR2 as YYNGEE. The CDR3 is 16 amino acids. The CDR3 sequence is CASSARTSALTNEQFF. The CDR3 nucleotides read TGTGCCAGCAGCGCCCGTACTAGCGCCCTTACCAATGAGCAGTTCTTC.

This chain joins TRBV19 and TRBJ1-2; 8 bases are shared with TRBD1. This CDR3 has 13 residues. Germline loops: CDR1 LNHDA, CDR2 SQIVND (reference sequence). J lost 4 bases, V lost 6 bases, and 4 bases had no gene match. The DNA of the CDR3 is TGTGCCAGTAGCGACAGGGGCTTCTATGGCTACACCTTC. Protein product: CASSDRGFYGYTF.

This clone was observed once. V and J are TRBV5-1 and TRBJ1-1; possible D gene TRBD1, 6 bases. Germline V gene data show CDR1 as SGHRS and CDR2 as YFSETQ. Trimming shortened V by 1 base and J by 5 bases, and 12 bases separated the two germline ends. CDR3 length: 14 residues. The CDR3 DNA reads as TGCGCCAGCAGCTTGACAGGGCTGGGGACTGAAGCTTTCTTT. As protein: CASSLTGLGTEAFF.